The 27 T cell receptor beta chains below all came from one sample that was sequenced in a study of response to subunit inactivated influenza vaccine. TCRdb used MiXCR to reprocess the RT-PCR reads, holding one entry per CDR3 protein. The repertoire has around 320,000 distinct CDR3 sequences, about 20% of them found once; the top ten carry over 9%. The sample in question was PBMCs from blood, obtained less than 22 months after vaccination. The source is a man in his fifties or sixties who received an inactivated influenza vaccine.

CDR3 residues: CASSYPGEDTQYF. DNA of the CDR3: TGTGCCAGCAGTTACCCAGGGGAAGATACGCAGTATTTT. V is TRBV6-5 and J is TRBJ2-3, with D possibly matching TRBD1 (6 bases). Trimming left V 2 bases short and J 5 bases short, with 8 bases between. Germline V lookup: CDR1 MNHEY, CDR2 SVGAGI. The CDR3 sequence is 13 residues long.

The chain couples TRBV20-1 to TRBJ2-5, with D unresolved. The CDR3 is 14 amino acids. Germline V gene lookup returns CDR1 DFQATT and CDR2 SNEGSKA (reference sequence). The V and J ends lost 5 bases and 1 base respectively, with 14 bases between them. Written as DNA, the CDR3 is TGCAGTGCTGCCCTCAACACACCCCAAGAGACCCAGTACTTC. This sequence encodes CSAALNTPQETQYF.

Ten or more counts support this clonotype. The V gene is TRBV20-1, the J gene TRBJ1-5; no clear D gene. CDR1 and CDR2 (germline): DFQATT, SNEGSKA (reference sequence). V dropped 2 bases and J dropped 0 bases, with 5 bases sitting between them. This CDR3 comprises 13 residues. CDR3 residues: CSARSTSNQPQHF. The DNA for the CDR3 is TGCAGTGCTAGATCCACTAGCAATCAGCCCCAGCATTTT.

The sample holds many counts of this clonotype. CDR3 sequence (DNA): TGTGCCAGCAGTGTAGGACAGATGAACACTGAAGCTTTCTTT. Its translation: CASSVGQMNTEAFF. The rearrangement links TRBV12-3 or TRBV12-4 to TRBJ1-1; tentatively, D is TRBD1 (6 bases). The CDR3 contains 14 residues. V was shortened by 5 bases and J by 0 bases, with 10 bases between the two germline ends.

This clonotype has at least ten counts. The rearrangement joins TRBV10-3 to TRBJ1-1, with 10 bases lining up with TRBD1. The CDR3 length is 14 residues. Germline V gives CDR1 ENHRY, CDR2 SYGVKD. The V segment lost 5 bases and the J segment 2 bases; nucleotides outside the gene matches: 2. The CDR3 DNA reads TGTGCCATCAGTAAGACAGGGGGCAACACTGAAGCTTTCTTT. Protein product: CAISKTGGNTEAFF.

V is TRBV2 and J is TRBJ1-1; D is uncertain. The CDR3 runs to 14 residues. V lost 0 bases to trimming and J lost 7 bases, with 12 bases between them. Germline V gene lookup returns CDR1 SNHLY and CDR2 FYNNEI. CDR3 DNA: TGTGCCAGCAGTGAAGCGGGCAGGAAGATTGAAGCTTTCTTT. It translates to CASSEAGRKIEAFF. Full variable domain (rest looked up from reference TRBV2 and TRBJ1-1): EPEVTQTPSHQVTQMGQEVILRCVPISNHLYFYWYRQILGQKVEFLVSFYNNEISEKSEIFDDQFSVERPDGSNFTLKIRSTKLEDSAMYFCASSEAGRKIEAFFGQGTRLTVV.

The chain is built from TRBV15 and TRBJ1-2; no firm D call. The CDR3 loop spans 15 amino acids. Trimming pared 1 base from V and 1 base from J, leaving 10 bases between. In germline, CDR1 is LNHNV, CDR2 YYDKDF (reference sequence). The CDR3, as DNA: TGTGCCACCAGCAGAGCGTACACCCTTAACTATGGCTACACCTTC. Translating gives CATSRAYTLNYGYTF.

In its sample, this clonotype was seen many times. This rearrangement joins TRBV3-1 to TRBJ1-3, with D unclear. Germline V lookup: CDR1 LGHDT, CDR2 YNNKEL (reference sequence). Between the trimmed V and J ends, which lost 0 bases and 0 bases, there was a span of 9 bases. The CDR3 totals 16 residues. The CDR3 loop is CASSQDGRISGNTIYF. CDR3 nucleotides: TGTGCCAGCAGCCAAGATGGGAGGATCTCTGGAAACACCATATATTTT.

V usage is TRBV5-1 and J usage is TRBJ1-2; 9 nucleotides align to TRBD1. The germline CDR1 and CDR2 sequences are SGHRS and YFSETQ. V gave up 0 bases and J gave up 4 bases; unmatched junction bases: 4. The CDR3 spans 15 residues. The chain's CDR3 is CASSLDTGGAYGYTF. Here the CDR3 DNA reads TGCGCCAGCAGCTTGGACACAGGGGGCGCCTATGGCTACACCTTC.

The rearrangement uses TRBV25-1 and TRBJ1-1, with 8 bases matching TRBD1. The J segment lost 7 bases and the V segment lost 2 bases, leaving 3 bases of the junction unmatched. The CDR3 loop spans 13 amino acids. Germline loops: CDR1 MGHDK, CDR2 SYGVNS. For the CDR3, the DNA is TGTGCCAGCAGTGAACAGGGGGCAGGTGAAGCTTTCTTT. Protein sequence: CASSEQGAGEAFF.

Many counts were recorded for this clonotype. V is TRBV12-3 or TRBV12-4 and J is TRBJ1-2, with D possibly matching TRBD1 (6 bases). With 3 bases removed from V and 4 bases from J, the gap between germline ends came to 9 bases. This CDR3 has 13 amino acids. The CDR3: CASSLRRGYGYTF. CDR3 in DNA: TGTGCCAGCAGTTTGCGCAGGGGCTATGGCTACACCTTC.

This clonotype was counted at least ten times. The chain is built from TRBV12-3 or TRBV12-4 and TRBJ1-4, with D tentatively TRBD1 (5 bases). The CDR3 sequence is 15 residues long. Trimming stripped 5 bases from V and 5 bases from J, with 15 bases between. CDR3 nucleotides: TGTGCCAGCAGTCCAATGGGACTGAACAATGAAAAACTGTTTTTT. Translation gives CASSPMGLNNEKLFF.

This chain connects TRBV5-1 to TRBJ2-7; TRBD2 matches at 12 bases. The length of the CDR3 is 16 residues. With 2 bases clipped from V and 5 bases from J, the junction kept 8 bases outside the gene matches. Per germline, CDR1 SGHRS and CDR2 YFSETQ. The CDR3 sequence is CASSFSLAGGYDEQYF. For the CDR3, the DNA is TGCGCCAGCAGCTTCAGTCTAGCGGGAGGGTACGACGAGCAGTACTTC.

The V call is TRBV12-3 or TRBV12-4, the J call TRBJ2-5; TRBD2 is a possible D gene (6 bases). Trimming took 5 bases from V and 2 from J, leaving 15 bases between them. There are 15 residues in the CDR3. The DNA of the CDR3 is TGTGCCAGCAGTCCGTCGGGCGGGGTTCAAGAGACCCAGTACTTC. Translated: CASSPSGGVQETQYF.

CDR3 coding DNA: TGTGCCAGCAGCCTTCTGAACGATTACGAGCAGTACTTC. This encodes CASSLLNDYEQYF. The rearrangement uses TRBV7-8 and TRBJ2-7; no firm D call. The CDR3 totals 13 residues. The germline CDR1 and CDR2 sequences are SGHVS and FQNEAQ. Trimming shortened V by 5 bases and J by 4 bases, and 12 bases separated the two germline ends.

This clonotype was observed at least ten times. J is TRBJ1-1 and V is TRBV7-6; the D is unclear. Germline CDR1 reads SGHVS; CDR2 reads FNYEAQ. V was cut by 4 bases and J by 11 bases, with 17 bases left in between. The CDR3 is made up of 13 amino acids. The DNA for the CDR3 is TGTGCCAGCAGCTCGACCTTGGAGCGCCCTGCTTTCTTT. It codes for CASSSTLERPAFF.

This clonotype was counted between two and nine times. The rearrangement uses TRBV5-1 and TRBJ1-5; perhaps TRBD1 as D (6 bases). Per germline, CDR1 SGHRS and CDR2 YFSETQ. The CDR3 sequence is 13 residues long. Trimming removed 4 bases from V and 3 bases from J, with 8 bases in between. The CDR3 DNA reads TGCGCCAGCAGCGAGGGGGTCAATCAGCCCCAGCATTTT. This encodes CASSEGVNQPQHF.

This clonotype was counted only a few times. The rearrangement links TRBV6-2 or TRBV6-3 to TRBJ2-1; D may be TRBD2 (5 bases). Trimming pared 8 bases from V and 14 bases from J, leaving 13 bases between. This CDR3 spans 10 amino acids. Germline loops: CDR1 MNHEY, CDR2 SVGEGT. This chain's CDR3 is CASGSEEKFF. The DNA of the CDR3 is TGTGCCAGCGGGTCGGAGGAAAAGTTCTTC.

This clonotype was picked up a small number of times. CDR3: CASGTGGIEKLFF. The CDR3 DNA is TGTGCCAGCGGGACAGGGGGCATCGAAAAACTGTTTTTT. This chain connects TRBV27 to TRBJ1-4; TRBD1 agrees at 12 bases. The CDR3 totals 13 residues. Germline CDR1 is MNHEY and CDR2 is SMNVEV (reference sequence). V was pared by 8 bases and J by 8 bases, with 3 bases of the junction left unmatched.

The CDR3 nucleotides read TGCGCCAGCAGCACTAGCGGGATAAGGTCCTACGAGCAGTACTTC. Its protein product is CASSTSGIRSYEQYF. V is TRBV5-1 and J is TRBJ2-7; 10 bases are shared with TRBD2. CDR3 size: 15 residues. Germline V gene sequence: CDR1 SGHRS, CDR2 YFSETQ. Trimming at V came to 4 bases and at J to 1 base, leaving 5 bases not matched to a gene.

The gene calls are TRBV27 and TRBJ2-3, with 10 bases that match TRBD2. CDR3 length: 16 amino acids. The V gene's germline CDR1 is MNHEY and CDR2 SMNVEV (reference sequence). The V segment lost 2 bases and the J segment 5 bases; nucleotides outside the gene matches: 7. CDR3 coding DNA: TGTGCCAGCAGTTTACTAGCGGGAGATGCTGTAGATACGCAGTATTTT. Amino acids: CASSLLAGDAVDTQYF.

This clonotype was recorded a few times. The CDR3 nucleotides are TGTGCCATCAGAGGGACAGAAAGATCTGAAGCTTTCTTT. Translating gives CAIRGTERSEAFF. The chain recombines TRBV10-3 with TRBJ1-1; 7 bases are shared with TRBD1. The germline V gene has CDR1 ENHRY and CDR2 SYGVKD. The CDR3 contains 13 residues. Trimming at V came to 6 bases and at J to 6 bases, leaving 7 bases not matched to a gene.

This clonotype was recorded a few times. The chain's CDR3 is CSVELRASGRVNEQFF. CDR3 nucleotides: TGCAGCGTTGAGTTACGGGCTAGCGGGAGGGTCAATGAGCAGTTCTTC. The chain employs TRBV29-1 and TRBJ2-1; 12 bases align to TRBD2. The CDR3 sequence is 16 residues long. After removal of 3 bases from V and 6 bases from J, the junction contained 9 bases not matched to a gene. CDR1 and CDR2 from the germline V gene are SQVTM and ANQGSEA.

The V gene is TRBV7-2, the J gene TRBJ2-5, with TRBD2 identical over 13 bases. Germline V gene lookup returns CDR1 SGHTA and CDR2 FQGNSA. The junction had 6 bases not matched to a gene; V was cut back by 3 bases and J by 8 bases. CDR3 length: 15 residues. CDR3 sequence: CASSFLGLAGETQYF. The CDR3 nucleotides are TGTGCCAGCAGCTTCCTCGGACTAGCGGGAGAAACCCAGTACTTC. The whole variable domain, filled in from reference TRBV7-2 and TRBJ2-5, reads GAGVSQSPSNKVTEKGKDVELRCDPISGHTALYWYRQSLGQGLEFLIYFQGNSAPDKSGLPSDRFSAERTGGSVSTLTIQRTQQEDSAVYLCASSFLGLAGETQYFGPGTRLLVL.

This clonotype was seen a few times. V is TRBV4-3 and J is TRBJ2-3; no definite D call. The CDR3 has 15 residues. CDR1 and CDR2 from the germline V gene are LGHNA and YSLEER. V was pared by 4 bases and J by 4 bases, with 15 bases between. This chain's CDR3 is CASSRETNGADTQYF. DNA for the CDR3: TGCGCCAGCAGCCGAGAGACCAACGGCGCAGATACGCAGTATTTT.

The rearrangement uses TRBV27 and TRBJ2-3; possibly TRBD2 for D (5 bases). This CDR3 region has 12 residues. The germline CDR1 and CDR2 sequences are MNHEY and SMNVEV (reference sequence). V lost 4 bases and J 11 bases, leaving 13 bases between the germline ends. CDR3 amino acids: CASSSRTWVQYF. The CDR3 DNA is TGTGCCAGCAGTTCGCGGACTTGGGTGCAGTATTTT.

V usage is TRBV19 and J usage is TRBJ2-1; 9 bases match TRBD1. V gave up 6 bases and J gave up 6 bases; unmatched junction bases: 6. The CDR3 loop spans 14 amino acids. Germline assignment: CDR1 LNHDA and CDR2 SQIVND (reference sequence). The CDR3 protein is CASSEGQGFNEQFF. The CDR3 nucleotides are TGTGCCAGTAGCGAGGGACAGGGATTCAATGAGCAGTTCTTC.